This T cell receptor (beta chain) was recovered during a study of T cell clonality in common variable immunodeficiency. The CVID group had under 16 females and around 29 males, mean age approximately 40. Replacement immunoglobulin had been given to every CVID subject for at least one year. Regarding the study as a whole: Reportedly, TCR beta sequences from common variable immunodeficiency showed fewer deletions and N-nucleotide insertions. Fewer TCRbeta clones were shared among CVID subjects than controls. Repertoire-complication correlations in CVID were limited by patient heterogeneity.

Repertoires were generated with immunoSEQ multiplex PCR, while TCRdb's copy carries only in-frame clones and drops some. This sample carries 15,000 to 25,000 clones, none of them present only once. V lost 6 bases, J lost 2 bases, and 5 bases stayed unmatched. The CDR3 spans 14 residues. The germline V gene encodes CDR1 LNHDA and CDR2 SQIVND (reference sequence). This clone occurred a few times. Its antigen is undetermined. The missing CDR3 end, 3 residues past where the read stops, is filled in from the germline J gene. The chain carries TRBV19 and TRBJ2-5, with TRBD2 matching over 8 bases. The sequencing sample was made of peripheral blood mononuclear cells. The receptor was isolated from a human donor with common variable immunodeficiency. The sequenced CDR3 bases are TGTGCCAGTAGCCCAGCGGGGGCACAAGAGACC. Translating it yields CASSPAGAQET. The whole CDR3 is CASSPAGAQETQYF.